These 5 T cell receptor beta chains were sequenced from one sample in a study of blood T cell repertoires in COVID-19 (dated by TCRdb to 2018 to 2021). The library was prepared using the immunoSEQ multiplex PCR assay. In TCRdb, the immuneACCESS table is reduced to in-frame sequences with V and J assigned. These tables do not hold every clone; where another copy was compared, an unresolved V gene accounts for under half, and the others remain unexplained. The sample table records about 200,000 clones; approximately 86% of these occur just once. The ten largest clones represent around 4% of the sample. Sequenced: PBMCs or T cells enriched from blood (not recorded which). These receptors all stem from a woman in her 40s with acute COVID-19.

This clone was observed a single time. The chain combines TRBV18 with TRBJ2-7; TRBD1 aligns across 7 bases. This CDR3 contains 14 residues. Germline V CDR1 and CDR2: KGHSH, LQKENI. The ends lost 3 bases at V and 0 bases at J; junction bases unmatched: 2. The CDR3 DNA reads as TGTGCCAGCTCACCTGACAGGGTCTCCTACGAGCAGTACTTC. It specifies CASSPDRVSYEQYF.

The chain links TRBV28 to TRBJ2-2; TRBD1 aligns across 8 bases. Germline CDR1 MDHEN, CDR2 SYDVKM. The CDR3 is 16 residues long. V lost 6 bases and J lost 1; bases outside the gene matches: 7. CDR3 DNA sequence: TGTGCCAGCAGCCTTCCCGGGACAGGGAACACCGGGGAGCTGTTTTTT. The encoded protein is CASSLPGTGNTGELFF. Variable domain in full (rest from reference TRBV28 and TRBJ2-2): DVKVTQSSRYLVKRTGEKVFLECVQDMDHENMFWYRQDPGLGLRLIYFSYDVKMKEKGDIPEGYSVSREKKERFSLILESASTNQTSMYLCASSLPGTGNTGELFFGEGSRLTVL.

This clone was seen only once. The chain recombines TRBV4-2 with TRBJ2-5; D perhaps matches TRBD1 (7 bases). The CDR3 has 17 residues. Germline lookup yields CDR1 LGHNA and CDR2 YNFKEQ. V lost 0 bases and J 4 bases, leaving 18 bases between the germline ends. Written as DNA, the CDR3 is TGTGCCAGCAGCCAAGAACTCCTCCAGGGGGGCGGAGAGACCCAGTACTTC. Translation: CASSQELLQGGGETQYF.

This clone is medium-sized. J is TRBJ2-4 and V is TRBV29-1; 11 bases agree with TRBD1. Trimming cost V 1 base and J 4 bases; bases outside gene matches: 6. The CDR3 is 16 amino acids. From germline, CDR1 is SQVTM and CDR2 ANQGSEA. CDR3 bases: TGCAGCGTTGAAGGGACAGGGGGCGCAGGGAAAAACATTCAGTACTTC. It specifies CSVEGTGGAGKNIQYF.

The chain couples TRBV27 to TRBJ2-5, with a weak D call TRBD1 (8 bases). Germline V CDR1 and CDR2: MNHEY, SMNVEV (reference sequence). Trimming shortened V by 5 bases and J by 2 bases, and 15 bases separated the two germline ends. The CDR3 is 15 residues long. DNA for the CDR3: TGTGCCAGCAGTAGGACAGGGAGGGGGCAAGAGACCCAGTACTTC. Protein sequence: CASSRTGRGQETQYF.